The clone carrying this TCR beta chain was seen repeatedly, ten times or more. The record originates from a study of response to subunit inactivated influenza vaccine. Each CDR3 protein gets one entry after TCRdb re-called the RT-PCR reads with MiXCR. The sample has about 170,000 distinct CDR3 sequences; roughly 12% are singletons. Unmatched junction bases numbered 5, after V lost 3 bases and J lost 2 bases. Germline V gene lookup returns CDR1 SQVTM and CDR2 ANQGSEA. This CDR3 region has 16 residues. The same data also went into a second study, on T cells expressing NK-cell markers. That work contributes: 5'RACE template switching with UMIs produced the TCR beta cDNA. Sorting in several experiments was restricted by an anti-gamma-delta TCR antibody to alpha-beta TCR T cells.

The clonotype was recovered from a man aged 45-65 years who received an inactivated influenza vaccine. The rearrangement uses TRBV29-1 and TRBJ2-1, with 12 nucleotides matching TRBD2. Material: CD8+ T cells sorted from PBMCs, obtained approximately 12 days after vaccination. The DNA for the CDR3 is TGCAGCGTTGAGATTCTAGCGGGAGGGACCTACAATGAGCAGTTCTTC. Translation: CSVEILAGGTYNEQFF.